These 27 T cell receptor beta chains originate from one sample sequenced in a study of identical twins. TCRdb re-analysed the 5' RACE reads in MiXCR, keeping a single row per CDR3 protein. Of around 230,000 distinct CDR3 sequences in the sample, approximately 5.9% were seen once. The same data also contributed to another study, on T cells expressing NK-cell markers.

The sequenced sample was CD8+ T cells sorted from blood. These TCRs come from a young woman in good health.

There are many counts of this clonotype. This chain joins TRBV12-3 or TRBV12-4 and TRBJ2-1, with 7 positions matching TRBD2. CDR3 length equals 15 residues. V was clipped by 3 bases and J by 4 bases; unmatched bases: 6. The CDR3 region has the DNA TGTGCCAGCAGTTTTTTGGGGGGGGGATACAATGAGCAGTTCTTC. This encodes CASSFLGGGYNEQFF.

This clonotype was counted many times. The chain recombines TRBV5-1 with TRBJ2-5; 9 nucleotides match TRBD1. CDR3 length: 16 amino acids. V gave up 4 bases and J gave up 5 bases; unmatched junction bases: 12. Per germline, CDR1 SGHRS and CDR2 YFSETQ. CDR3 in DNA: TGCGCCAGCAGCCCCCGGACAGGGGAAAACTGGGAGACCCAGTACTTC. As protein: CASSPRTGENWETQYF.

The chain is built from TRBV7-9 and TRBJ1-2; D is unresolved. This CDR3 has 16 amino acids. V shed 3 bases and J shed 4 bases, with 18 bases lying between them. Germline V gene sequence: CDR1 SEHNR, CDR2 FQNEAQ (reference sequence). For the CDR3, the DNA is TGTGCCAGCAGCTTTTGGGCCGGAGACACCCTCTATGGCTACACCTTC. Translation: CASSFWAGDTLYGYTF.

The V call is TRBV4-3, the J call TRBJ2-7; D not resolved. The CDR3 contains 11 residues. Trimming left V 3 bases short and J 3 bases short, with 3 bases between. Germline values: CDR1 LGHNA, CDR2 YSLEER. The DNA for the CDR3 is TGCGCCAGCAGCCATGACTACGAGCAGTACTTC. Protein: CASSHDYEQYF.

This sequence joins TRBV19 and TRBJ1-1; D call uncertain. This CDR3 region has 12 residues. Germline V CDR1 and CDR2: LNHDA, SQIVND (reference sequence). Trimming took off 9 bases at V and 5 bases at J, with 13 bases between the two ends. As DNA, the CDR3 is TGTGCCAGCCGGTGGGGTTGGACTGAAGCTTTCTTT. Translation: CASRWGWTEAFF.

This clonotype was detected ten times or more. The rearrangement uses TRBV6-5 and TRBJ2-7; D is unresolved. V dropped 5 bases and J dropped 5 bases, with 7 bases sitting between them. CDR3 length equals 11 residues. CDR1 and CDR2 (germline): MNHEY, SVGAGI. The CDR3 sequence: CASSRGNEQYF. CDR3 sequence (DNA): TGTGCCAGCAGTCGTGGGAACGAGCAGTACTTC.

This clonotype was seen a few times. J is TRBJ2-3 and V is TRBV15, with 14 nucleotides matching TRBD2. The V gene end was trimmed by 3 bases and the J gene end by 1 base; junction bases not matched to a gene: 0. The CDR3 spans 16 residues. Germline lookup yields CDR1 LNHNV and CDR2 YYDKDF (reference sequence). The CDR3 DNA follows: TGTGCCACCAGCAGGGGACTAGCGGGGGGCACAGATACGCAGTATTTT. This codes for CATSRGLAGGTDTQYF.

This clonotype was seen at least ten times. This sequence joins TRBV7-8 and TRBJ2-1; D gene uncertain. This CDR3 has 15 amino acids. Trimming left V 2 bases short and J 4 bases short, with 12 bases between. Germline V gives CDR1 SGHVS, CDR2 FQNEAQ. The CDR3 DNA sequence: TGTGCCAGCAGCTTATTCCCAGGTAGATACAATGAGCAGTTCTTC. Translating it yields CASSLFPGRYNEQFF.

At least ten counts were recorded for this clonotype. The rearrangement uses TRBV7-2 and TRBJ2-3, with D possibly being TRBD2 (6 bases). This CDR3 has 15 residues. V lost 1 base and J lost 2, with 10 bases in between. The germline V gene encodes CDR1 SGHTA and CDR2 FQGNSA. CDR3 region: CASSLGAGLTDTQYF. Here the CDR3 DNA reads TGTGCCAGCAGCTTAGGGGCGGGGCTCACAGATACGCAGTATTTT. Filled out from reference TRBV7-2 and TRBJ2-3, the complete variable domain reads GAGVSQSPSNKVTEKGKDVELRCDPISGHTALYWYRQSLGQGLEFLIYFQGNSAPDKSGLPSDRFSAERTGGSVSTLTIQRTQQEDSAVYLCASSLGAGLTDTQYFGPGTRLTVL.

The chain is built from TRBV20-1 and TRBJ1-1; no reliable D call. The CDR3 extends over 10 amino acids. V was clipped by 3 bases and J by 6 bases, with 5 bases between them. From germline, CDR1 is DFQATT and CDR2 SNEGSKA (reference sequence). CDR3 DNA: TGCAGTGCTAGTTGGGCTGAAGCTTTCTTT. Its translation: CSASWAEAFF.

This clonotype was seen a handful of times. The DNA for the CDR3 is TGTGCCAGCAGCCCCTGGACTTCCTATGGCGATACGCAGTATTTT. Residues: CASSPWTSYGDTQYF. The chain joins TRBV5-4 to TRBJ2-3, with a tentative D call TRBD2 (5 bases). Between the trimmed V and J ends, which lost 4 bases and 6 bases, there was a span of 18 bases. Germline CDR1 and CDR2: SGHNT and YYREEE (reference sequence). The CDR3 length is 15 residues.

The J gene is TRBJ2-1, the V gene TRBV2; no clear D gene. Germline V gene data show CDR1 as SNHLY and CDR2 as FYNNEI. V was shortened by 8 bases and J by 0 bases, with 8 bases between the two germline ends. The length of the CDR3 is 13 residues. This CDR3 reads CASEAISYNEQFF. The CDR3 DNA is TGTGCCAGCGAGGCGATCTCCTACAATGAGCAGTTCTTC. The complete variable domain, with remaining parts taken from reference TRBV2 and TRBJ2-1, reads EPEVTQTPSHQVTQMGQEVILRCVPISNHLYFYWYRQILGQKVEFLVSFYNNEISEKSEIFDDQFSVERPDGSNFTLKIRSTKLEDSAMYFCASEAISYNEQFFGPGTRLTVL.

The genes are TRBV27 and TRBJ2-5; TRBD1 matches 7 bases. The CDR3 loop spans 15 amino acids. Germline CDR1 is MNHEY and CDR2 is SMNVEV (reference sequence). V was clipped by 3 bases and J by 1 base; unmatched bases: 5. The CDR3 reads CASSFYRDSQETQYF. The CDR3 DNA is TGTGCCAGCAGTTTTTACCGGGACAGCCAAGAGACCCAGTACTTC.

The table lists this clonotype with many counts. This chain links TRBV5-1 with TRBJ2-1; D may be TRBD1 (6 bases). The V and J ends lost 5 bases and 0 bases respectively, with 12 bases between them. CDR1 and CDR2 from the germline V gene are SGHRS and YFSETQ. The length of the CDR3 is 15 residues. DNA for the CDR3: TGCGCCAGCAGTTCAACAGGGAGCTCCTACAATGAGCAGTTCTTC. Amino acid sequence: CASSSTGSSYNEQFF.

This clonotype was found many times. The chain carries TRBV7-9 and TRBJ2-1; D ambiguous. V lost 0 bases and J 7 bases, leaving 4 bases between the germline ends. CDR1 and CDR2 (germline): SEHNR, FQNEAQ (reference sequence). The CDR3 has 12 amino acids. This CDR3 is CASSLASNEQFF. The CDR3 DNA reads TGTGCCAGCAGCTTAGCTAGTAATGAGCAGTTCTTC. The full variable domain, rest sourced from reference TRBV7-9 and TRBJ2-1, is DTGVSQNPRHKITKRGQNVTFRCDPISEHNRLYWYRQTLGQGPEFLTYFQNEAQLEKSRLLSDRFSAERPKGSFSTLEIQRTEQGDSAMYLCASSLASNEQFFGPGTRLTVL.

This clonotype was recorded many times. J is TRBJ2-5 and V is TRBV5-1; D gene unclear. Looked up from germline, CDR1 is SGHRS and CDR2 is YFSETQ. CDR3 length: 13 amino acids. The V end was cut by 6 bases, the J end by 7 bases, with 16 bases between. CDR3 nucleotide sequence: TGCGCCAGCACAGAAGCAGGCGGCGGGACCCAGTACTTC. Amino acid sequence: CASTEAGGGTQYF.

In its sample, this clonotype was seen many times. The gene calls are TRBV12-3 or TRBV12-4 and TRBJ1-5, with a weak D call TRBD1 (5 bases). This CDR3 spans 17 amino acids. Deletions cut 7 bases from V and 0 bases from J, with 19 bases between. For the CDR3, the DNA is TGTGCCAGCAAGATACTCGACAGTGCCTTTAGCAATCAGCCCCAGCATTTT. It is translated as CASKILDSAFSNQPQHF.

The chain recombines TRBV4-1 with TRBJ2-7; 9 bases agree with TRBD1. The length of the CDR3 is 13 residues. Germline assignment: CDR1 MGHRA and CDR2 YSYEKL. The ends lost 8 bases at V and 5 bases at J; junction bases unmatched: 7. The CDR3 region is CASSRDRVDEQYF. DNA for the CDR3: TGCGCCAGCTCACGGGACAGGGTCGACGAGCAGTACTTC.

The chain recombines TRBV7-9 with TRBJ1-4; D might be TRBD1 (5 bases). The CDR3 has 15 residues. Germline-derived CDR1 and CDR2 are SEHNR and FQNEAQ (reference sequence). V was cut by 0 bases and J by 6 bases, with 11 bases left in between. The CDR3 DNA follows: TGTGCCAGCAGCTTAGCGGCCAGGGTGGATGAAAAACTGTTTTTT. This gives the protein CASSLAARVDEKLFF.

This clonotype was counted between two and nine times. The V call is TRBV9, the J call TRBJ2-2; D possibly corresponds to TRBD2 (5 bases). Trimming removed 7 bases from V and 5 bases from J, with 12 bases in between. CDR3 length equals 13 residues. Germline V CDR1 and CDR2: SGDLS, YYNGEE. The CDR3, as DNA: TGTGCCAGCGGTCTAGGCGGGACCGGGGAGCTGTTTTTT. Its protein product is CASGLGGTGELFF.

As for this clonotype: This may stem from a read error, because a much larger clone lies one nucleotide away. The J gene is TRBJ1-1, the V gene TRBV5-1, with a possible D match to TRBD1 (5 bases). The CDR3 contains 13 residues. Germline lookup yields CDR1 SGHRS and CDR2 YFSETQ. CDR3 sequence: CASRQGVNTEVFF. The CDR3 DNA reads TGCGCCAGCAGGCAGGGAGTGAACACTGAAGTTTTCTTT.

This clonotype was counted between two and nine times. The chain employs TRBV29-1 and TRBJ2-1; TRBD2 matches at 7 bases. CDR1 and CDR2 from the germline V gene are SQVTM and ANQGSEA. Losses at the gene ends were 3 bases for V and 7 bases for J; bases not matched to a gene: 18. The CDR3 has 17 amino acids. CDR3 sequence (DNA): TGCAGCGTTGATTGGGCTAGCGGACCTACGACGGGTAATGAGCAGTTCTTC. As protein: CSVDWASGPTTGNEQFF.

This clonotype appeared many times. The chain combines TRBV20-1 with TRBJ2-3; D ambiguous. CDR1 and CDR2 from the germline V gene are DFQATT and SNEGSKA (reference sequence). The CDR3 covers 15 residues. With 1 base removed from V and 0 bases from J, the gap between germline ends came to 11 bases. CDR3 protein: CSARAAAPSTDTQYF. The CDR3 bases are TGCAGTGCTAGAGCTGCAGCCCCTAGCACAGATACGCAGTATTTT.

Details on this clonotype: This sequence may be a read error, since a much larger clone differs from it by one base. The chain couples TRBV27 to TRBJ2-7, with 10 bases lining up with TRBD1. The germline V gene encodes CDR1 MNHEY and CDR2 SMNVEV (reference sequence). The CDR3 runs to 17 residues. Written as DNA, the CDR3 is TGTGCCAGCAGTTCACAGAGGACAGGGGGTATTCCCTACGAGCGGTACTTC. This sequence encodes CASSSQRTGGIPYERYF.

About this clonotype itself: At one of its ends the junction is not consistent with the germline gene, which may arise from a read error. V and J are TRBV4-1 and TRBJ2-7, with D unresolved. The CDR3 is 15 amino acids. From germline, CDR1 is MGHRA and CDR2 YSYEKL. CDR3 loop: CASTQRSDGPYEQYF. The CDR3 DNA sequence: TGCGCCAGCACCCAAAGGTCGGACGGACCCTACGAGCAGTACTTC.

The V call is TRBV6-6, the J call TRBJ2-2; maybe TRBD1 (5 bases). Germline values: CDR1 MNHNY, CDR2 SVGAGI (reference sequence). CDR3 length equals 12 residues. Trimming cost V 7 bases and J 6 bases, with 9 bases left between them. The CDR3 reads CASTQGSGELFF. The CDR3 DNA is TGTGCCAGCACCCAGGGTTCCGGGGAGCTGTTTTTT.

The chain links TRBV9 to TRBJ2-3; D gene uncertain. V lost 6 bases and J 6 bases, leaving 11 bases between the germline ends. Germline V gives CDR1 SGDLS, CDR2 YYNGEE. CDR3 length: 12 residues. In nucleotides, the CDR3 is TGTGCCAGCACCCTAGACTCCGATACGCAGTATTTT. This sequence encodes CASTLDSDTQYF.